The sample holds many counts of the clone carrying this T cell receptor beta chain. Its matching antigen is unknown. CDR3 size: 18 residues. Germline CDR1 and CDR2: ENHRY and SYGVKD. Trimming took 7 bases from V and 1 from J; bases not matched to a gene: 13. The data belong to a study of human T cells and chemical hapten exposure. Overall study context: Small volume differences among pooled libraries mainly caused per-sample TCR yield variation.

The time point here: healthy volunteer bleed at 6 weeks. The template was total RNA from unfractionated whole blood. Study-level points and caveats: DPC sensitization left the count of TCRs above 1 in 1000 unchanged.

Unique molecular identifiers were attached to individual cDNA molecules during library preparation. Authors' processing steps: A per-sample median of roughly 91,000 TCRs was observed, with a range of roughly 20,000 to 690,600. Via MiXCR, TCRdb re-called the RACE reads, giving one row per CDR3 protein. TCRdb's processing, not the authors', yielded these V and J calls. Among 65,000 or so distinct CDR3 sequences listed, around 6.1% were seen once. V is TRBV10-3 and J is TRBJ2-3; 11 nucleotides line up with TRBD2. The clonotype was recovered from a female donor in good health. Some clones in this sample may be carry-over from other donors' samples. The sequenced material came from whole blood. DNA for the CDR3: TGTGCCATCAAAGACACTAGCGGGAGAAAAAGAGGCACAGATACGCAGTATTTT. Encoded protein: CAIKDTSGRKRGTDTQYF.